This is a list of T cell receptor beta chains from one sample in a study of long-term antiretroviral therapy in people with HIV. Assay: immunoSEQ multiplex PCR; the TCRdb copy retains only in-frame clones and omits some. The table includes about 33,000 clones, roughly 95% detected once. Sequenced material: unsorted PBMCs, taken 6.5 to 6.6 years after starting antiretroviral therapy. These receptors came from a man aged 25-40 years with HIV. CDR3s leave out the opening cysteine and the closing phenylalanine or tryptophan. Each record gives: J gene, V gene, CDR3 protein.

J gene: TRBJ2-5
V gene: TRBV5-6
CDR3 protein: ASSLDSQETQY

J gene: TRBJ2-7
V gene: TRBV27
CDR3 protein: ASSPGTGYEQY

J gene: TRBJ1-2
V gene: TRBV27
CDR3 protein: ASSPVRGANYGYT

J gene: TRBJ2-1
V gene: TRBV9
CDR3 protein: ASSVNVPFPYNEQF

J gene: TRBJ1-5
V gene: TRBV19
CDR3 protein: ASDRVGQPQH

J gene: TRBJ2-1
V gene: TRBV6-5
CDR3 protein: ASSYGSGVYEQF

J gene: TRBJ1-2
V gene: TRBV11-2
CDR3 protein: ASSLVTFRTLGGYT

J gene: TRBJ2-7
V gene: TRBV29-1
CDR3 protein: SVEGTGGKYEQY

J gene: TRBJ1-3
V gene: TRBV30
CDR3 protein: ASATEEHRAGNTIY

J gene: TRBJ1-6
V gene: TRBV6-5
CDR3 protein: ASSGAGTGNSPLH

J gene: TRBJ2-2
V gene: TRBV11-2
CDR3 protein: ASSLDQTSGELF

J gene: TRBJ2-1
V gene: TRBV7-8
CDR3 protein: ASSLEDGGSSYNEQF

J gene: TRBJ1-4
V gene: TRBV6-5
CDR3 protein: ASRTQRAVEKLF

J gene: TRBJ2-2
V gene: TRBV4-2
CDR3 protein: ASSLTSGRAGYWNTGELF

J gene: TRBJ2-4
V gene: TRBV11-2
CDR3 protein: ASSPGEEEAKNIQY

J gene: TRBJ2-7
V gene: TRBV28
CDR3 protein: ASQREGYEQY

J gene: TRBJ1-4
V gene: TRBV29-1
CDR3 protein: SVEVGEKLF

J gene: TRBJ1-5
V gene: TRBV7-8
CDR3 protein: ASSTGQYSNQPQH

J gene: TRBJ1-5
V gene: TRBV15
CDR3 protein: ATSRDPPEGLGNQPQH

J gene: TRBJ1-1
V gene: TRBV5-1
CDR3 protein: ASSLRGNTEAF

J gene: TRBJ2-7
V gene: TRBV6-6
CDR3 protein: ASTGGQGRGEQY

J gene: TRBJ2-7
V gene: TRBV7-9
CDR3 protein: ASSLHSGLAGGQQY

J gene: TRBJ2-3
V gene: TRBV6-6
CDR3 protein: ASTAGDTQY

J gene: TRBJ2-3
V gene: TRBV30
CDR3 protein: AWHLEGDTQY

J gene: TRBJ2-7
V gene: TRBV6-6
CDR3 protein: ASSSTGTGSYEQY

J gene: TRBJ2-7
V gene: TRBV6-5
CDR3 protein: ASSPDRVYEQY

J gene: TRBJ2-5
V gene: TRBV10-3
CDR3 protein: AISGWGLAGGSGKTQY

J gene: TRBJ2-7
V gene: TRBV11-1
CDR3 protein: ASSIRARTGVEQY

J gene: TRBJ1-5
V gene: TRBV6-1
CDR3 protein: ASSGDGAQH

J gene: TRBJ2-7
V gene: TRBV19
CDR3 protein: ASSNQDRGGEQY

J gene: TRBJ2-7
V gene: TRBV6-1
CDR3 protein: ASRKRQGEVYEQY

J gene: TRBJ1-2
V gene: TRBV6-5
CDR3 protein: ASSYLGILFYGYT

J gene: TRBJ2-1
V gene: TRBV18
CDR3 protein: ASSPPKGIDEQF

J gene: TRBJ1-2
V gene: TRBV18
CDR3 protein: ASSPPSYRVGDYT

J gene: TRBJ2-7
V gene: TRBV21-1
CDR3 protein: ASSTLGGKYEQY

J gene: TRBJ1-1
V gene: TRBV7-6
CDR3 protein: ASSVRDSYTEAF